This TCR beta chain came from a study of identical twins. Study observations and caveats: It was out-of-frame TCR alpha sharing in monozygotic twins that models underestimated. Fewer insertions marked abundant cord blood beta clonotypes; young adult naive trended weakly, memory not at all.

Remarks on this clonotype: Its antigen is not known.

V was clipped by 6 bases and J by 0 bases; unmatched bases: 6. Germline CDR1 reads SQVTM; CDR2 reads ANQGSEA. The CDR3 is 16 residues long. TCRdb re-called the 5' RACE reads through MiXCR, storing one row per CDR3 protein. Of roughly 280,000 distinct CDR3 sequences listed, roughly 9.8% were seen once; the top ten hold approximately 7%. This sample also belongs to another study, concerning yellow fever vaccine responses in identical twins.

The TCR was taken from a woman aged 18-35 years in good health. The chain carries TRBV29-1 and TRBJ2-3, with 13 bases fitting TRBD2. The sample taken for sequencing was CD8+ T cells sorted from blood. The DNA of the CDR3 is TGCAGCGTAGTTCCGGGACTAGCGGGGAGCACAGATACGCAGTATTTT. This translates into CSVVPGLAGSTDTQYF.